This T cell receptor beta chain was sequenced during a study of CD8+CD57+ T cells in acquired aplastic anemia. Turning to the study itself: When averaged, DNA from sorted CD4+ and CD8+ cells came to about 3 ug.

Sequencing involved patients with CD8+CD57+ cell expansion previously shown by flow cytometry. The blood sampling took place in patients who had so far received no therapy. Genomic DNA provided the template from which TCR beta VDJ and CDR3 profiles were obtained. MiXCR was run by TCRdb on the reads, yielding one entry per CDR3 protein. The sample records about 160,000 distinct CDR3 sequences, 71% being singletons. Note on this clonotype: Its antigen is unidentified. A much larger clonotype is one base distant, so this may be a read error.

Study results and limitations: In common between the patients and the controls were some 29 CD8+ CDR3 sequences.

Source material: sorted CD4+, CD8+, or CD8+CD57+ T cells (not recorded which) from PBMCs. This clonotype originated in a human donor with aplastic anemia.

The chain's CDR3 is CASSDGTGNTGELFF. The CDR3 region has the DNA TGTGCCAGCAGTGACGGGACAGGGAACACCGGGGAGCTGTTTTTT. The V gene is TRBV6-4, the J gene TRBJ2-2, with 8 positions matching TRBD1. J lost 1 base, V lost 2 bases, and 0 bases had no gene match. Germline assignment: CDR1 MRHNA and CDR2 SNTAGT. The length of the CDR3 is 15 residues.